The rows below give T cell receptor beta chains drawn from one sample of a study of T cells in localized non-small cell lung cancer. Sequencing used immunoSEQ multiplex PCR; TCRdb keeps in-frame clones, though not all of them. The profile shows 15,000 to 20,000 clones, roughly four fifths of them singletons. The source was peripheral blood, collected before any cancer treatment. Receptors were obtained from a man aged 40 to 70 with stage I lung adenocarcinoma. Both conserved end residues are part of each CDR3. The D gene is left open where the match is weak. Expanded clones get a size class; other rows say once, few or many, or leave the size out.

J gene	D gene	V gene	clone size	CDR3 protein	CDR3 DNA
TRBJ1-4	TRBD1	TRBV29-1	-	CSVDAPDRVGEKLFF	TGCAGCGTTGACGCCCCAGACAGGGTGGGCGAAAAACTGTTTTTT
TRBJ1-2	-	TRBV5-1	-	CASSSDSLNYGYTF	TGCGCCAGCAGCTCAGACAGTCTTAACTATGGCTACACCTTC
TRBJ2-1	TRBD2	TRBV6-5	-	CASCYRSGLATDEQFF	TGTGCCAGCTGTTACAGGTCGGGACTAGCAACTGATGAGCAGTTCTTC
TRBJ2-3	-	TRBV2	few	CASSDEDTQYF	TGTGCCAGCAGTGATGAAGATACGCAGTATTTT
TRBJ2-7	TRBD2	TRBV27	-	CASSPRLAGYYEQYF	TGTGCCAGCAGTCCGAGGCTAGCGGGGTACTACGAGCAGTACTTC
TRBJ2-2	-	TRBV14	-	CASSKELGNTGELFF	TGTGCCAGCAGTAAGGAGCTAGGGAACACCGGGGAGCTGTTTTTT
TRBJ1-1	TRBD1	TRBV16	few	CASSHGTGVNTEAFF	TGTGCCAGCAGCCATGGGACAGGGGTGAACACTGAAGCTTTCTTT
TRBJ1-2	-	TRBV5-7	-	CASNSHLAWTYGYTF	TGTGCCAGCAACTCTCATCTTGCGTGGACCTATGGCTACACCTTC
TRBJ2-1	TRBD1	TRBV6-5	-	CASSYSGTGNEQFF	TGTGCCAGCAGTTACTCCGGGACAGGCAATGAGCAGTTCTTC
TRBJ2-7	TRBD2	TRBV28	-	CASRGAGDSYEQYF	TGTGCCAGCAGGGGAGCGGGGGACTCCTACGAGCAGTACTTC
TRBJ2-1	TRBD1	TRBV4-1	few	CASSQGLQGNEQFF	TGCGCCAGCAGCCAGGGATTACAGGGGAATGAGCAGTTCTTC
TRBJ2-5	-	TRBV5-5	once	CASSSSGWQETQYF	TGTGCCAGCAGCTCCTCTGGGTGGCAAGAGACCCAGTACTTC
TRBJ2-7	-	TRBV28	-	CASSFGINEQYF	TGTGCCAGCAGTTTCGGCATCAACGAGCAGTACTTC
TRBJ2-3	-	TRBV20-1	-	CSARKSDTQYF	TGCAGTGCTAGGAAATCAGATACGCAGTATTTT
TRBJ2-1	-	TRBV10-2	-	CASSRSSYNEQFF	TGCGCCAGCAGTCGTAGCTCCTACAATGAGCAGTTCTTC
TRBJ2-7	-	TRBV5-4	once	CASSFGGAYEQYF	TGTGCCAGCAGCTTCGGGGGCGCCTACGAGCAGTACTTC
TRBJ2-3	TRBD2	TRBV7-9	-	CASLPVWGGTTDTQYF	TGTGCCAGCCTACCTGTGTGGGGGGGTACTACAGATACGCAGTATTTT
TRBJ2-7	-	TRBV29-1	-	CSVADPYEQYF	TGCAGCGTTGCTGACCCCTACGAGCAGTACTTC
TRBJ1-4	-	TRBV4-1	-	CASSQDRGKLFF	TGCGCCAGCAGCCAAGACAGGGGAAAACTGTTTTTT
TRBJ1-5	-	TRBV2	-	CASSEVDSYQPQHF	TGTGCCAGCAGTGAAGTTGACAGTTATCAGCCCCAGCATTTT
TRBJ2-5	-	TRBV2	-	CASTARALQETQYF	TGTGCCAGCACGGCCAGGGCCCTCCAAGAGACCCAGTACTTC
TRBJ2-7	-	TRBV10-3	-	CAIQGKFSYEQYF	TGTGCCATACAGGGCAAATTCAGCTACGAGCAGTACTTC
TRBJ1-1	-	TRBV7-8	-	CASSAQPTTGISTEAFF	TGTGCCAGCAGCGCCCAACCTACGACAGGCATATCAACTGAAGCTTTCTTT
TRBJ2-1	TRBD2	TRBV11-2	-	CASSLTGTSEYNEQFF	TGTGCCAGCAGCTTAACCGGGACTAGCGAATACAATGAGCAGTTCTTC
TRBJ1-5	-	TRBV28	-	CASTPPGARVGQPQHF	TGTGCCAGCACCCCTCCGGGGGCCAGGGTAGGGCAGCCCCAGCATTTT
TRBJ1-1	-	TRBV19	once	CASSILDRNTEAFF	TGTGCCAGTAGTATCCTGGACAGAAACACTGAAGCTTTCTTT
TRBJ2-1	TRBD2	TRBV19	-	CASSISGGNEQFF	TGTGCCAGTAGTATTTCGGGGGGCAATGAGCAGTTCTTC
TRBJ2-1	TRBD2	TRBV2	large	CASSVLAGPSFNEQFF	TGTGCCAGCAGTGTCCTAGCGGGGCCCTCCTTCAATGAGCAGTTCTTC
TRBJ1-2	-	TRBV9	-	CASSVGYVGRPFSF	TGTGCCAGCAGCGTGGGGTACGTGGGCAGGCCCTTCTCCTTC
TRBJ1-5	TRBD1	TRBV5-4	-	CASSYRGLNQPQHF	TGTGCCAGCAGCTACAGGGGCCTCAATCAGCCCCAGCATTTT
TRBJ1-2	TRBD1	TRBV7-6	-	CASSSDRGGGYTF	TGTGCCAGCAGTTCCGACAGGGGAGGTGGCTACACCTTC
TRBJ2-2	TRBD2	TRBV9	-	CASSVGGQGGTRELFF	TGTGCCAGCAGCGTAGGTGGGCAGGGAGGGACCAGGGAGCTGTTTTTT
TRBJ2-4	TRBD2	TRBV28	-	CAAGTRLAEGGRYIQYF	TGTGCCGCAGGCACTAGACTAGCGGAGGGGGGACGATACATTCAGTACTTC
TRBJ2-7	TRBD1	TRBV5-1	once	CASSSDRGPYEQYF	TGCGCCAGCAGCTCGGACAGGGGTCCCTACGAGCAGTACTTC
TRBJ1-2	TRBD1	TRBV7-9	-	CASSLARDRAYGYTF	TGTGCCAGCAGCTTAGCTCGGGACAGAGCCTATGGCTACACCTTC
TRBJ2-7	-	TRBV5-7	-	CASSRWAYEQYF	TGTGCCAGCAGTAGATGGGCCTACGAGCAGTACTTC
TRBJ2-7	TRBD2	TRBV5-1	-	CASSFDMGGYEQYF	TGCGCCAGCAGCTTCGACATGGGGGGGTACGAGCAGTACTTC
TRBJ2-7	TRBD2	TRBV6-5	-	CASRSAGGPTYEQYF	TGTGCCAGCAGGTCAGCGGGAGGGCCCACCTACGAGCAGTACTTC
TRBJ2-5	-	TRBV27	-	CASRDFRETQYF	TGTGCCAGTCGGGACTTTCGGGAGACCCAGTACTTC
TRBJ2-7	-	TRBV5-4	-	CASSLHRGAPRPEQYF	TGTGCCAGCAGCTTGCATCGGGGGGCGCCCCGGCCCGAGCAGTACTTC
TRBJ2-5	TRBD2	TRBV7-2	-	CASSSGAGGQGETQYF	TGTGCCAGCAGCTCTGGAGCGGGGGGGCAGGGAGAGACCCAGTACTTC
TRBJ2-7	-	TRBV5-6	-	CASSYILSEQYF	TGTGCCAGCAGCTATATTCTTAGCGAGCAGTACTTC
TRBJ1-2	TRBD1	TRBV6-1	-	CASSGQGSYGYTF	TGTGCCAGCAGCGGACAGGGCAGCTATGGCTACACCTTC
TRBJ2-7	-	TRBV6-1	-	CASSEWGTHYEQYF	TGTGCCAGCAGTGAATGGGGGACACACTACGAGCAGTACTTC
TRBJ2-1	-	TRBV2	-	CASSGDNEQFF	TGTGCCAGCTCTGGGGACAATGAGCAGTTCTTC
TRBJ2-2	TRBD1	TRBV9	-	CASSHPLTGGNTGELFF	TGTGCCAGCAGCCACCCACTGACAGGGGGAAACACCGGGGAGCTGTTTTTT
TRBJ2-2	-	TRBV19	-	CASSIEGRGTGELFF	TGTGCCAGTAGTATCGAGGGCCGGGGCACCGGGGAGCTGTTTTTT
TRBJ1-2	-	TRBV30	-	CAWTATEEGYGYTF	TGTGCCTGGACAGCCACTGAGGAGGGCTATGGCTACACCTTC
TRBJ2-4	TRBD1	TRBV4-1	-	CASSSRDSQNLAKNIQYF	TGCGCCAGCAGTTCCAGGGACAGCCAGAACCTAGCCAAAAACATTCAGTACTTC
TRBJ2-5	-	TRBV11-2	-	CASSLDFFVGLGQETQYF	TGTGCCAGCAGCTTAGATTTCTTTGTGGGATTGGGGCAAGAGACCCAGTACTTC
TRBJ1-4	-	TRBV14	once	CASSQDLLRRREKLFF	TGTGCCAGCAGCCAAGATCTATTGAGGAGGAGGGAAAAACTGTTTTTT
TRBJ1-3	-	TRBV30	-	CAWSKGNTIYF	TGTGCCTGGAGTAAGGGAAACACCATATATTTT
TRBJ1-3	-	TRBV4-1	-	CASSQVDSLTTFSGNTIYF	TGCGCCAGCAGCCAAGTCGACAGTCTTACCACATTCTCTGGAAACACCATATATTTT
TRBJ1-5	TRBD1	TRBV5-6	-	CASSLGGGNQPQHF	TGTGCCAGCAGCTTAGGGGGCGGCAATCAGCCCCAGCATTTT
TRBJ1-1	-	TRBV6-5	-	CASSYSEGGKAFF	TGTGCCAGCAGTTACTCGGAGGGGGGGAAAGCTTTCTTT